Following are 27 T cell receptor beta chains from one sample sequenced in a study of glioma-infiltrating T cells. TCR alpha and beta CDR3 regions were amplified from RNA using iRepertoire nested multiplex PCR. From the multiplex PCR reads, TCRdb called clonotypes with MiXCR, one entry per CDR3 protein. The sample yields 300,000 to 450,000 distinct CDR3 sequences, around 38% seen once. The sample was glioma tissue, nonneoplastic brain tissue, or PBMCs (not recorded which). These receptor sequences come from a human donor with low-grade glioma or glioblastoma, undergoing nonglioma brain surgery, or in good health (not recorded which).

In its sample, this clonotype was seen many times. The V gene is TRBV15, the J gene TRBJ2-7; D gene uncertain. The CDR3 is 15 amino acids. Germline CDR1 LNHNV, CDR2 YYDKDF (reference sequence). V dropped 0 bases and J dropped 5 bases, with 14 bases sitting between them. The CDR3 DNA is TGTGCCACCAGCAGAGACCCACACCGCCTTAACGAGCAGTACTTC. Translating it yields CATSRDPHRLNEQYF.

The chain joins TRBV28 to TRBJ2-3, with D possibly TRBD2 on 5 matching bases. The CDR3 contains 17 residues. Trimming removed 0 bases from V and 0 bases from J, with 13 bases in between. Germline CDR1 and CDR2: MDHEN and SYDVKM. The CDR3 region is CASSLWSLRGSTDTQYF. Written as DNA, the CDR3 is TGTGCCAGCAGTTTATGGAGCCTTCGAGGGAGCACAGATACGCAGTATTTT.

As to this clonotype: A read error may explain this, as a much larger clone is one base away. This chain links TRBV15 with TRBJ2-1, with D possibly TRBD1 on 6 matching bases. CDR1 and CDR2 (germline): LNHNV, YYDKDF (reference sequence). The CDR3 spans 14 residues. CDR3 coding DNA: TGTGCCACCAGCAGACACGGACAGTACAATGGGCAGTTCTTC. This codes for CATSRHGQYNGQFF.

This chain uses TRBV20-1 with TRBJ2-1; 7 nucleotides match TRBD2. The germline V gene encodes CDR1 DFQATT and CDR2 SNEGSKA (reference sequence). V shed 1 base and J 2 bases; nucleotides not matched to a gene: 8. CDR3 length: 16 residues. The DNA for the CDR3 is TGCAGTGCTAGAGGGGCGAACGGGGGGACCTACAATGAGCAGTTCTTC. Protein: CSARGANGGTYNEQFF.

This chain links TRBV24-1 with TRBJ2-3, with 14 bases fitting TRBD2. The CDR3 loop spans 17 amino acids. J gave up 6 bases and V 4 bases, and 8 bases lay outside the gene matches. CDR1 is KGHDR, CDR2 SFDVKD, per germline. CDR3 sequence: CATSELGTSGRVDTQYF. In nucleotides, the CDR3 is TGTGCCACCAGTGAGCTCGGGACTAGCGGGAGAGTTGATACGCAGTATTTT.

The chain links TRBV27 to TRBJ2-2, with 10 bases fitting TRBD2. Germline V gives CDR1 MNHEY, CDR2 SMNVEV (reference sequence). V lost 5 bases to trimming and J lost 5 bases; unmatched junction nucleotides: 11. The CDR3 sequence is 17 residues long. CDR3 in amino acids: CASSPGLAPSGTGELFF. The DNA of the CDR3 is TGTGCCAGCAGTCCGGGACTAGCGCCGAGCGGTACCGGGGAGCTGTTTTTT.

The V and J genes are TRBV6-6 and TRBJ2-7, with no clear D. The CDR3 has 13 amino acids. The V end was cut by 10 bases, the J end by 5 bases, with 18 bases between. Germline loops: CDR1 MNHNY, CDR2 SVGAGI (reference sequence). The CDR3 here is CAISLRQSDEQYF. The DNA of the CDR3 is TGTGCCATCAGCCTCAGACAAAGCGACGAGCAGTACTTC.

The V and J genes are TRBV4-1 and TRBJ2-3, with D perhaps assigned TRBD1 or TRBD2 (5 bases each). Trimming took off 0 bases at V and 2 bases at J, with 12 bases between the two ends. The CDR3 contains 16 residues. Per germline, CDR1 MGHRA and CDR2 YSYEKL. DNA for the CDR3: TGCGCCAGCAGCCAAGATTGGCAGGGAGACACAGATACGCAGTATTTT. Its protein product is CASSQDWQGDTDTQYF.

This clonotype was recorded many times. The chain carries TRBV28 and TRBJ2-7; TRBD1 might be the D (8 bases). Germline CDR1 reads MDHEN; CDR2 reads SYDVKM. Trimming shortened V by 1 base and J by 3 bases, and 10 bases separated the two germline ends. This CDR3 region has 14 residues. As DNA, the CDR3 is TGTGCCAGCAGTTTATACAGGGGGGGCTACGAGCAGTACTTC. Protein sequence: CASSLYRGGYEQYF.

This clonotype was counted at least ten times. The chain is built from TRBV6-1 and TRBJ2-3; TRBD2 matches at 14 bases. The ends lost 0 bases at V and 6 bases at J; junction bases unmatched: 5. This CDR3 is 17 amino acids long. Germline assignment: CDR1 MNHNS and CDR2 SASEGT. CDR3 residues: CASSEARGLAGADTQYF. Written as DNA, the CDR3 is TGTGCCAGCAGTGAAGCGAGGGGACTAGCGGGAGCTGATACGCAGTATTTT.

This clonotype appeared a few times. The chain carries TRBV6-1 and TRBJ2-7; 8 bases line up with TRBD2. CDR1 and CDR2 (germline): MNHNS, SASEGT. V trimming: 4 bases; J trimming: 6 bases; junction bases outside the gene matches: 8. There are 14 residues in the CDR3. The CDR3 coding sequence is TGTGCCAGCAGTGCCGCGAGCGGGAGCCTCGAGCAGTACTTC. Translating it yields CASSAASGSLEQYF.

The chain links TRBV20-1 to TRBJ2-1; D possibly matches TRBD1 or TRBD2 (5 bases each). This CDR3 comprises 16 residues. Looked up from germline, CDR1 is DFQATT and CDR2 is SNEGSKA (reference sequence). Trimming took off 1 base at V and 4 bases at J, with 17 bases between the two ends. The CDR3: CSARGSGPSLYNEQFF. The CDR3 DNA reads TGCAGTGCTAGAGGCTCGGGGCCTAGCCTGTACAATGAGCAGTTCTTC.

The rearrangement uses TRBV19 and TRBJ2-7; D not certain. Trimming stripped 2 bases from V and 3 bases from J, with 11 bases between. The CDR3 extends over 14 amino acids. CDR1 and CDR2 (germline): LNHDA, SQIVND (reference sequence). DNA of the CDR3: TGTGCCAGTAGTATATTCATCGATAACTACGAGCAGTACTTC. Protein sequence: CASSIFIDNYEQYF.

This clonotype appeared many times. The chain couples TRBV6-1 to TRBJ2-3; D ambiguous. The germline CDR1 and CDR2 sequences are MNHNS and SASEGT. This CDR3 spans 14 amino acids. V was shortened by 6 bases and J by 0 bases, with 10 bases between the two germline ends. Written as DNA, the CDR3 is TGTGCCAGCAGCCCTAGGAGTAGCACAGATACGCAGTATTTT. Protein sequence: CASSPRSSTDTQYF.

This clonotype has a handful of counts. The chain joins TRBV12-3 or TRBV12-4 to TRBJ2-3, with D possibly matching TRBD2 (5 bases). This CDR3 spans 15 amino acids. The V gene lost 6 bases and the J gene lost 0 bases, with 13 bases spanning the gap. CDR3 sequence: CASSLEAVSTDTQYF. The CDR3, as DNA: TGTGCCAGCAGCCTAGAAGCGGTTAGCACAGATACGCAGTATTTT.

The CDR3 DNA is TGTGCCAGCACCCCAATTACTGATCCGGCAGATACGCAGTATTTT. It translates to CASTPITDPADTQYF. The rearrangement uses TRBV2 and TRBJ2-3; D is ambiguous. Trimming shortened V by 7 bases and J by 4 bases, and 18 bases separated the two germline ends. The length of the CDR3 is 15 residues. Germline V gene lookup returns CDR1 SNHLY and CDR2 FYNNEI.

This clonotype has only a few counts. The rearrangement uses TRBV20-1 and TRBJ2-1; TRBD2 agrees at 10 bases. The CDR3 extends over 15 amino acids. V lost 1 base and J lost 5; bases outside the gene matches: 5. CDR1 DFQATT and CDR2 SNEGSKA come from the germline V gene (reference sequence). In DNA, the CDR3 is TGCAGTGCTAGAGGGAGTCTAGCGGGAGACAATGAGCAGTTCTTC. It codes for CSARGSLAGDNEQFF.

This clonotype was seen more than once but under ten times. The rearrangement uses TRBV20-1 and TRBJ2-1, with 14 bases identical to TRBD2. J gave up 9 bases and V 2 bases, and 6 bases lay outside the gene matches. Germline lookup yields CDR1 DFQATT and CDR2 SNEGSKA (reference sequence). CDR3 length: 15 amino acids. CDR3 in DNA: TGCAGTGCTAGAACCGGACTAGCGGGAGGTGGTGAGCAGTTCTTC. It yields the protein CSARTGLAGGGEQFF.

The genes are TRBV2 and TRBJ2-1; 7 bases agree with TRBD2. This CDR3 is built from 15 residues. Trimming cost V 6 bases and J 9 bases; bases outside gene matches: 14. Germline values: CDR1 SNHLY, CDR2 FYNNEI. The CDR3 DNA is TGTGCCAGCAGGGGGGAGCTAGCGGAGAGGCGTGAGCAGTTCTTC. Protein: CASRGELAERREQFF.

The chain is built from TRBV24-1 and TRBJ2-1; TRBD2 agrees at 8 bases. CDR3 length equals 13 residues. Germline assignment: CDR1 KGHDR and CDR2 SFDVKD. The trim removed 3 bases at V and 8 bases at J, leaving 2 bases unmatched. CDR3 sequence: CATSDSGSHEQFF. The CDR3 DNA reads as TGTGCCACCAGTGATAGCGGGAGCCATGAGCAGTTCTTC.

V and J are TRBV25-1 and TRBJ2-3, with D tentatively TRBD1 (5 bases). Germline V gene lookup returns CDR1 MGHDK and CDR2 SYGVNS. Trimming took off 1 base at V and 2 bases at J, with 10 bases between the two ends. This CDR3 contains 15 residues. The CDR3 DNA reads TGTGCCAGCAGTGAATTAGGGGCAGTCACAGATACGCAGTATTTT. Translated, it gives CASSELGAVTDTQYF.

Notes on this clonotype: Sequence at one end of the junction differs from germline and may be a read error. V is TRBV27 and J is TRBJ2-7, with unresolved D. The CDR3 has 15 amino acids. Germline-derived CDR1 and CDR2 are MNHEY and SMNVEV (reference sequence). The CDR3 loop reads CASSSWAASSYGQYF. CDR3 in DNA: TGTGCCAGCAGTTCCTGGGCTGCAAGCTCCTACGGGCAGTACTTC.

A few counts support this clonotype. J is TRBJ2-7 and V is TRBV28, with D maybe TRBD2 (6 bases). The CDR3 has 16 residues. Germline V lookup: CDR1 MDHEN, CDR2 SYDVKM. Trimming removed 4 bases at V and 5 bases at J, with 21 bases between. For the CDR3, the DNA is TGTGCCAGCAGTTCCCCCGGAGGGAAGGGGAATGACGAGCAGTACTTC. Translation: CASSSPGGKGNDEQYF.

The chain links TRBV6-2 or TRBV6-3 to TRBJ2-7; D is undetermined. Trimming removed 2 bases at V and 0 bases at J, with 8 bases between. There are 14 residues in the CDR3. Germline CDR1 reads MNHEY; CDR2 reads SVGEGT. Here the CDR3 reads CASSYDAGSYEQYF. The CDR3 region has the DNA TGTGCCAGCAGTTACGACGCAGGCTCCTACGAGCAGTACTTC.

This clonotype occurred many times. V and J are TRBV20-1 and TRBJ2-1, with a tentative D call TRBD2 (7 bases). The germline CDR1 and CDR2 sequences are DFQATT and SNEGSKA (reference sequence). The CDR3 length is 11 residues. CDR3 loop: CKGGAYNEQFF. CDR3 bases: TGCAAAGGGGGGGCCTACAATGAGCAGTTCTTC.

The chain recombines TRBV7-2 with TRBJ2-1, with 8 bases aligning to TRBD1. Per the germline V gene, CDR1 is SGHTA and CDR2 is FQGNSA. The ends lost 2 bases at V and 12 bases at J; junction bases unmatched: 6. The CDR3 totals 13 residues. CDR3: CASSLQGAWAQFF. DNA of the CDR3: TGTGCCAGCAGCTTACAGGGGGCGTGGGCGCAGTTCTTC.

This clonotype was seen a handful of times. This chain's CDR3 is CASSLARGTGYTF. In nucleotides, the CDR3 is TGTGCCAGCAGTTTAGCGCGGGGCACTGGCTACACCTTC. V is TRBV12-3 or TRBV12-4 and J is TRBJ1-2, with D tentatively TRBD1 (5 bases). The CDR3 is 13 amino acids. Deletions cut 0 bases from V and 7 bases from J, with 9 bases between.